Each of the 25 T cell receptor beta chains below was sequenced from the same sample in a study of human T cells and chemical hapten exposure. Time point: pre-sensitization, week 0. Treatment described: therapeutic diphenylcyclopropenone sensitization with weekly scalp DPC. TCRdb passed the RACE reads through MiXCR, listing each CDR3 protein once. The repertoire holds more than 300,000 distinct CDR3 sequences, 4.5% to 7% seen once, with about 8.2% in the top ten. The source was whole blood, collected in connection with sensitization to the hapten diphenylcyclopropenone (DPC). These receptors were taken from a woman younger than 30 with alopecia areata. Some clones in this sample may be carry-over from other donors' samples.

This clonotype was seen repeatedly, ten times or more. This chain joins TRBV9 and TRBJ2-3; D is uncertain. V lost 4 bases to trimming and J lost 9 bases, with 15 bases between them. Germline assignment: CDR1 SGDLS and CDR2 YYNGEE. This CDR3 spans 13 amino acids. DNA for the CDR3: TGTGCCAGCAGCTCAATCCCACTGGACACGCAGTATTTT. Translating gives CASSSIPLDTQYF.

This clonotype was counted ten times or more. The chain is built from TRBV6-5 and TRBJ1-3; possible D gene TRBD1, 5 bases. The V end was cut by 0 bases, the J end by 0 bases, with 9 bases between. This CDR3 spans 16 amino acids. Per germline, CDR1 MNHEY and CDR2 SVGAGI. Here the CDR3 reads CASSYSLRGSGNTIYF. The CDR3, as DNA: TGTGCCAGCAGTTACTCGTTGAGGGGCTCTGGAAACACCATATATTTT.

The V call is TRBV10-3, the J call TRBJ1-2; possible D gene TRBD1, 5 bases. CDR1 and CDR2 from the germline V gene are ENHRY and SYGVKD. The CDR3 length is 13 residues. Between the trimmed V and J ends, which lost 3 bases and 2 bases, there was a span of 7 bases. The CDR3 loop reads CAISEQENYGYTF. In DNA form, the CDR3 reads TGTGCCATCAGTGAACAGGAGAACTATGGCTACACCTTC.

This clonotype was picked up a small number of times. The chain recombines TRBV4-1 with TRBJ1-5, with D tentatively TRBD1 (5 bases). The CDR3 loop spans 16 amino acids. Germline V gives CDR1 MGHRA, CDR2 YSYEKL. The V end was cut by 4 bases, the J end by 5 bases, with 18 bases between. The CDR3 DNA sequence: TGCGCCAGCAGCCCATTAGGGGAGAAAAAGGATCAGCCCCAGCATTTT. The encoded protein is CASSPLGEKKDQPQHF.

This clonotype was detected ten times or more. This chain uses TRBV18 with TRBJ2-1, with 12 bases aligning to TRBD2. CDR1 KGHSH and CDR2 LQKENI come from the germline V gene. The CDR3 covers 18 residues. Unmatched junction bases numbered 12, after V lost 2 bases and J lost 7 bases. This CDR3 is CASSPRGTSGPSGNEQFF. The CDR3 nucleotides read TGTGCCAGCTCACCAAGGGGGACTAGCGGGCCCTCAGGAAATGAGCAGTTCTTC.

This clonotype was counted many times. This chain connects TRBV5-5 to TRBJ2-3, with D hard to call. Germline assignment: CDR1 SGHKS and CDR2 YYEKEE (reference sequence). The CDR3 has 13 amino acids. V was cut by 1 base and J by 6 bases, with 9 bases left in between. The CDR3 here is CASSLRPPDTQYF. The CDR3 DNA sequence: TGTGCCAGCAGCTTGAGACCCCCCGATACGCAGTATTTT.

This clonotype was counted only a few times. This rearrangement joins TRBV20-1 to TRBJ1-5, with 7 nucleotides matching TRBD1. CDR3 length: 13 amino acids. Germline assignment: CDR1 DFQATT and CDR2 SNEGSKA (reference sequence). The trim removed 7 bases at V and 3 bases at J, leaving 6 bases unmatched. The CDR3 spells CSVTGTDNQPQHF. DNA for the CDR3: TGCAGTGTAACCGGGACAGACAATCAGCCCCAGCATTTT.

The gene calls are TRBV2 and TRBJ1-5; D not resolved. The CDR3 totals 13 residues. Germline V lookup: CDR1 SNHLY, CDR2 FYNNEI. Trimming pared 3 bases from V and 1 base from J, leaving 4 bases between. CDR3 DNA: TGTGCCAGCAGTGACGACAGCAATCAGCCCCAGCATTTT. As protein: CASSDDSNQPQHF.

This chain uses TRBV28 with TRBJ1-5; D uncertain. Trimming took off 4 bases at V and 11 bases at J, with 15 bases between the two ends. CDR3 length equals 13 residues. Germline values: CDR1 MDHEN, CDR2 SYDVKM. Here the CDR3 reads CASSSHHNGAQHF. In DNA form, the CDR3 reads TGTGCCAGCAGTTCCCATCATAACGGGGCCCAGCATTTT.

As concerns this clonotype: It is likely a read error, because the conserved phenylalanine at the end of the CDR3 is missing. The rearrangement joins TRBV29-1 to TRBJ2-1; 10 bases are shared with TRBD2. The CDR3 is 14 residues long. The germline gives CDR1 SQVTM, CDR2 ANQGSEA. V was clipped by 6 bases and J by 6 bases; unmatched bases: 8. The CDR3 loop reads CSVESGGAPNEQFI. Here the CDR3 DNA reads TGCAGCGTGGAAAGCGGGGGGGCACCCAATGAGCAGTTCATC.

The table lists this clonotype with a few counts. The V call is TRBV12-3 or TRBV12-4, the J call TRBJ2-1; 12 bases line up with TRBD2. With V trimmed by 0 bases and J by 10 bases, 7 bases remained unmatched. The CDR3 spans 16 residues. CDR3 loop: CASSLAYLAGGQEQFF. The DNA for the CDR3 is TGTGCCAGCAGTTTAGCCTACCTAGCGGGGGGGCAGGAGCAGTTCTTC.

The rearrangement joins TRBV6-5 to TRBJ2-2; D is undetermined. In germline, CDR1 is MNHEY, CDR2 SVGAGI. CDR3 size: 15 residues. Deletions cut 0 bases from V and 0 bases from J, with 5 bases between. This CDR3 is CASSYSVTNTGELFF. The CDR3 nucleotides are TGTGCCAGCAGTTACTCTGTCACGAACACCGGGGAGCTGTTTTTT.

This chain links TRBV12-3 or TRBV12-4 with TRBJ1-1; D unclear. V lost 5 bases and J lost 4, with 8 bases in between. This CDR3 has 12 residues. The CDR3 region is CASSPIGTEAFF. In DNA form, the CDR3 reads TGTGCCAGCAGTCCGATCGGCACTGAAGCTTTCTTT.

Ten or more counts support this clonotype. The V call is TRBV5-6, the J call TRBJ1-4, with 10 bases that match TRBD1. The V gene end was trimmed by 3 bases and the J gene end by 11 bases; junction bases not matched to a gene: 13. The CDR3 runs to 16 residues. The germline CDR1 and CDR2 sequences are SGHDT and YYEEEE. The CDR3 DNA reads as TGTGCCAGCAGCTCCTCCGGGACAGGGGCTCCCGGGAAACTGTTTTTT. It translates to CASSSSGTGAPGKLFF.

V and J are TRBV20-1 and TRBJ2-7; D perhaps matches TRBD1 (5 bases). CDR1 and CDR2 (germline): DFQATT, SNEGSKA (reference sequence). The CDR3 spans 13 residues. Trimming stripped 5 bases from V and 1 base from J, with 12 bases between. CDR3 DNA: TGCAGTGCTCGACCTCCAGGGTCCTACGAGCAGTACTTC. This gives the protein CSARPPGSYEQYF.

This CDR3 is CASRWGTVSSPLHF. In DNA form, the CDR3 reads TGTGCCAGCAGATGGGGGACAGTCAGTTCACCCCTCCACTTT. V is TRBV12-3 or TRBV12-4 and J is TRBJ1-6; 7 bases align to TRBD1. The CDR3 is made up of 14 amino acids. Trimming took 6 bases from V and 9 from J; bases not matched to a gene: 8.

With regard to this clonotype: A much bigger clone sits one base away, suggesting this may be a read error. V gene TRBV19 combines with J gene TRBJ1-5; 9 bases fit TRBD1. The CDR3 spans 16 residues. From germline, CDR1 is LNHDA and CDR2 SQIVND (reference sequence). The J segment lost 6 bases and the V segment lost 5 bases, leaving 11 bases of the junction unmatched. The CDR3 nucleotides read TGTGCCAGTAGTGGCCCCGGGACAGGGTTGCTTCAGCCCCAGCATTTT. This codes for CASSGPGTGLLQPQHF.

The rearrangement links TRBV7-9 to TRBJ1-5, with 7 bases aligning to TRBD1. Trimming cost V 2 bases and J 2 bases; bases outside gene matches: 6. Germline-derived CDR1 and CDR2 are SEHNR and FQNEAQ (reference sequence). CDR3 length: 16 amino acids. In DNA, the CDR3 is TGTGCCAGCAGCTTATGGAGGGGGCAAGGCAATCAGCCCCAGCATTTT. This gives the protein CASSLWRGQGNQPQHF.

The CDR3 nucleotides are TGCGCCAGCCGGCCCGACAGGGATCAAGAGACCCAGTACTTC. Its protein product is CASRPDRDQETQYF. The chain employs TRBV5-1 and TRBJ2-5; 7 nucleotides agree with TRBD1. This CDR3 spans 14 amino acids. Germline assignment: CDR1 SGHRS and CDR2 YFSETQ. The J segment lost 2 bases and the V segment lost 7 bases, leaving 8 bases of the junction unmatched.

This chain connects TRBV24-1 to TRBJ2-1; D is unresolved. Between the trimmed V and J ends, which lost 0 bases and 8 bases, there was a span of 1 base. This CDR3 region has 11 residues. CDR1 and CDR2 (germline): KGHDR, SFDVKD. The CDR3 is CATSDLDEQFF. The DNA for the CDR3 is TGTGCCACCAGTGATTTGGATGAGCAGTTCTTC.

This clonotype was counted a few times. V and J are TRBV4-2 and TRBJ1-1; D is unclear. There are 12 residues in the CDR3. Germline V gives CDR1 LGHNA, CDR2 YNFKEQ. Trimming took 5 bases from V and 5 from J, leaving 9 bases between them. CDR3 DNA: TGTGCCAGCAGCGACCCTCTTACTGAAGCTTTCTTT. This encodes CASSDPLTEAFF.

This clonotype was counted at least ten times. This sequence joins TRBV6-1 and TRBJ1-4; D unclear. The germline CDR1 and CDR2 sequences are MNHNS and SASEGT. Trimming left V 1 base short and J 3 bases short, with 12 bases between. The CDR3 totals 16 residues. The CDR3 nucleotides read TGTGCCAGCAGTGAAGTCGGGATCTCGGCTAATGAAAAACTGTTTTTT. Amino acids: CASSEVGISANEKLFF.

This clonotype has only a few counts. An end of the junction differs from the germline gene, which may be a read error. This chain links TRBV7-7 with TRBJ2-1; 9 bases align to TRBD1. This CDR3 has 14 amino acids. Looked up from germline, CDR1 is SSHAT and CDR2 is FNYEAQ (reference sequence). The CDR3: CASSPAQGANEQFF. The CDR3 region has the DNA TGTGCTAGCAGCCCAGCACAGGGGGCTAATGAGCAGTTCTTC.

The sample holds many counts of this clonotype. CDR3: CASSLSGVGNTIYF. For the CDR3, the DNA is TGTGCCAGCAGTTTATCAGGGGTTGGAAACACCATATATTTT. The chain couples TRBV28 to TRBJ1-3; perhaps TRBD1 as D (6 bases). V lost 1 base and J lost 3, with 7 bases in between. CDR3 size: 14 residues. The V gene's germline CDR1 is MDHEN and CDR2 SYDVKM.

The chain is built from TRBV6-2 or TRBV6-3 and TRBJ2-5; no clear D. This CDR3 comprises 14 residues. V was trimmed by 0 bases and J by 2 bases, leaving 7 bases between them. Germline CDR1 and CDR2: MNHEY and SVGEGT. The CDR3 DNA reads as TGTGCCAGCAGTTACTCTTCACAGCAAGAGACCCAGTACTTC. It specifies CASSYSSQQETQYF.